This T cell receptor beta chain was found in a study of cytomegalovirus exposure and HLA in healthy donors. About the study: The approximately 120 validation repertoires were reported in a later analysis to have been generated on the same platform as the roughly 720 first-cohort repertoires. General observations from the study: Usually a TCR sequence was rare, but some public TCRs were found in many donors. The investigators catalogued 150 to 200 TCR beta chains as cytomegalovirus-associated.

This clone has a handful of counts. The antigen is unknown. The donors were members of the validation cohort, which comprised about 120 subjects and was separate from the first cohort of 666 subjects. The protocol was immunoSEQ multiplex PCR, while the TCRdb copy is restricted to in-frame clones and leaves out a portion. Of about 69,000 clones listed, approximately 96% are singletons. Trimming removed 4 bases from V and 4 bases from J, with 13 bases in between. The CDR3 is 14 residues long. Per germline, CDR1 LGHNA and CDR2 YNFKEQ. The sequence was collected from a woman younger than 30 in good health and CMV-seropositive. The V gene is TRBV4-2, the J gene TRBJ1-1; TRBD1 is a possible D gene (5 bases). Sequencing input: PBMCs. CDR3 nucleotides: TGTGCCAGCAGCCGACTAGGGGCCACCACTGAAGCTTTCTTT. It translates to CASSRLGATTEAFF.